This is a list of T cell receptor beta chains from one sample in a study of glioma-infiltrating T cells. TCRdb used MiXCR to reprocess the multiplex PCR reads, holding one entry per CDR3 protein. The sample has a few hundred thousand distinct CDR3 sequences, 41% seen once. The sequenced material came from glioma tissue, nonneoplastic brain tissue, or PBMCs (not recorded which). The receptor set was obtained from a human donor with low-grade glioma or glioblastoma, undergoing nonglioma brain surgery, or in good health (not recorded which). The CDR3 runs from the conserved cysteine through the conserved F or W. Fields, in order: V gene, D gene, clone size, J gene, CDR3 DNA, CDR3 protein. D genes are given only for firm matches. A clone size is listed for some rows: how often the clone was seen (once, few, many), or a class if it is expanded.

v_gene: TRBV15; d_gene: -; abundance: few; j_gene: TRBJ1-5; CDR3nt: TGTGCCACCAGCAGAGATGGCGGTTATCAGCCCCAGCATTTT; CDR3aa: CATSRDGGYQPQHF
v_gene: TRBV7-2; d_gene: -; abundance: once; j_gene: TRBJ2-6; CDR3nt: TGTGCCATCTTGGGAAACTCTGGGGCCAACGTCCTGACTTTC; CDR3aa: CAILGNSGANVLTF
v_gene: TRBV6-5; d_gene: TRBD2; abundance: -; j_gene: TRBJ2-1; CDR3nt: TGTGCCAGCAGTTTGACTAGCGGGAGGTGGAATGAGGAGTTCTTC; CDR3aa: CASSLTSGRWNEEFF
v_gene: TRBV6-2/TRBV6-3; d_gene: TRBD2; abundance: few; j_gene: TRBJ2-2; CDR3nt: TGTGCCAGCAGGCCTAGACTAGCGGGAGAGGGGTACACCGGGGAGCTGTTTTTT; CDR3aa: CASRPRLAGEGYTGELFF
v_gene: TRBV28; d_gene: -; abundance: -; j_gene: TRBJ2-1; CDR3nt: TGTGCCAGCTCCCGTCTGGACGCTGGGGACAATGAGCAGTTCTTC; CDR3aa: CASSRLDAGDNEQFF
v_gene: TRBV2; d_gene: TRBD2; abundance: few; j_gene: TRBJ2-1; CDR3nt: TGTGCCAGCAGTGAGCGAGCGGGAGGGCCTCGGAATGAGCAGTTCTTC; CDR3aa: CASSERAGGPRNEQFF
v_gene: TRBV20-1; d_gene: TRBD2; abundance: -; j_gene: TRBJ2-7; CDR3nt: TGCAGTGCCTCCCTCGGAGCGGGAGGCTCCTACGAGCAGTACTTC; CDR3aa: CSASLGAGGSYEQYF
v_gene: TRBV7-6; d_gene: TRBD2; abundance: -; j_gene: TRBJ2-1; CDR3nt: TGTGCCAGCAGCGGGGGACTAGCCGATGAGCAGTTCTTC; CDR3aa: CASSGGLADEQFF
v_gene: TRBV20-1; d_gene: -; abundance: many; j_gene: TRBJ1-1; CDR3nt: TGCAGTGCTAGAGCGCCTACTAAGACTGAAGCTTTCTTT; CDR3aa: CSARAPTKTEAFF
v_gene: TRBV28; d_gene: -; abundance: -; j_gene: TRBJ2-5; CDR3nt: TGTGCCAGCAGTTTAACAGGCCCGACGGAGGAGACCCAGTACTTC; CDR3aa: CASSLTGPTEETQYF
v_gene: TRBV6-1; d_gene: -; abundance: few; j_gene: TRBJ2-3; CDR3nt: TGTGCCAGCACCGCTCGAGGGGGCGGGGCAGATACGCAGTATTTT; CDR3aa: CASTARGGGADTQYF
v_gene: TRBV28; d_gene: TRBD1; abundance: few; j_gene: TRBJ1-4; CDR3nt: TGTGCCAGCAGTTCGACAGGGGATCCTAATGAAAAACTGTTTTTT; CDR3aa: CASSSTGDPNEKLFF
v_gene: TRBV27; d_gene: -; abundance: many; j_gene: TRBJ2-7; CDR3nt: TGTGCCAGCACGGGTAGGAGCTCCTACGAGCAGTACTTC; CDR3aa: CASTGRSSYEQYF
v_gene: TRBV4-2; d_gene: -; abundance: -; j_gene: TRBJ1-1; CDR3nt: TGTGCCAGCAGCCTAGCCCCCCCGGGGAACACTGAAGCTTTCTTT; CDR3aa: CASSLAPPGNTEAFF
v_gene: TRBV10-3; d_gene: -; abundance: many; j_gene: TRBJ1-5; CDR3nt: TGTGCCATCAGTGTAGTGGGTCCCAATCAGCCCCAGCATTTT; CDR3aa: CAISVVGPNQPQHF
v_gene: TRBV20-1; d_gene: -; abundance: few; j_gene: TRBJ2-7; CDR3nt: TGCAGTGCGAATATGCCGGGACTGACAGCAGGGGAGCAGTACTTC; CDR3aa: CSANMPGLTAGEQYF
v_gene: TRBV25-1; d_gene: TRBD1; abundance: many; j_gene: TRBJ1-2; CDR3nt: TGTGCCAGCAGTAACCGGGACAGGCATTTCTATGGCTACACCTTC; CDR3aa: CASSNRDRHFYGYTF
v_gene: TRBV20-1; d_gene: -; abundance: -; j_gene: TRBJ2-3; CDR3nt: TGCAGTGCTAGTTTGACGACGGTAACAGATACGCAGTATTTT; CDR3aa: CSASLTTVTDTQYF
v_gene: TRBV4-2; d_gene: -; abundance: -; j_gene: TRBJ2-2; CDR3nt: TGTGCCAGCAGCCTCGAGCGGAGGACCGGGGAGATGTTTTTT; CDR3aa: CASSLERRTGEMFF
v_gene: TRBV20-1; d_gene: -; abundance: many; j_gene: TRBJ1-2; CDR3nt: TGCAGTGCTAGAGATGTCAGGAGCTATGGCTACACCTTC; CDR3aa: CSARDVRSYGYTF
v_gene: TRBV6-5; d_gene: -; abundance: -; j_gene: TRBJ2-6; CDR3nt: TGTGCCAGCAGTTATTCCCCCGTTTCAGGGATGGGACCTGGGGCCAACGTCCTGACTTTC; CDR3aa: CASSYSPVSGMGPGANVLTF
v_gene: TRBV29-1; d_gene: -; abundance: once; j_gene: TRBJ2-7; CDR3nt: TGCAGCGTTGGGACGTCCTACGAGCAGTACTTC; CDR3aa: CSVGTSYEQYF
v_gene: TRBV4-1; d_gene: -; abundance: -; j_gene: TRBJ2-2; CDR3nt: TGCGCCAGCAGCAAGGAGGGGCTAGCTAACACCGGGGAGCTGTTTTTT; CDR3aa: CASSKEGLANTGELFF
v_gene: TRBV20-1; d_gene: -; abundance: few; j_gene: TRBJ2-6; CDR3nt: TGCAGTGCTATTTCCCCGAGACTGCCCTCTGGGGCCAACGTCCTGACTTTC; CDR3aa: CSAISPRLPSGANVLTF
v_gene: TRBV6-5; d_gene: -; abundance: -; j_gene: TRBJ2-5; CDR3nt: TGTGCCAACAGTTTAATAGAAGGGACCCAGTACTTC; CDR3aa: CANSLIEGTQYF
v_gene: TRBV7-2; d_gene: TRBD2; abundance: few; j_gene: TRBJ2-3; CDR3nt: TGTGCCAGCAGCTTAGGGCCAGCGGGAGTCCAGGGTACGCAGTATTTT; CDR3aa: CASSLGPAGVQGTQYF
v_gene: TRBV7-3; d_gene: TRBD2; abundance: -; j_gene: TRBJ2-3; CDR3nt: TGTGCCAGCAGCTCCTTGGGACTAGAGGTGGATACGCAGTATTTT; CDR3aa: CASSSLGLEVDTQYF
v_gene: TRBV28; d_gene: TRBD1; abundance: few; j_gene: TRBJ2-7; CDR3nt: TGTGCCAGCAGTTACCCAGGGGGAATAGACGAGCAGTACTTC; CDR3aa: CASSYPGGIDEQYF
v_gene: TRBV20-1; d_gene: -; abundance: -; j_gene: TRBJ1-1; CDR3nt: TGCAGTGCTAGGTTAAGGGTCCAATACACTGAAGCTTTCTTT; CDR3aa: CSARLRVQYTEAFF
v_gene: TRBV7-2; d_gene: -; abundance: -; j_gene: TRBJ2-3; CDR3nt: TGTGCCAGCAGCTTATCGGCCGGCAGGAGCACAGATACGCAGTATTTT; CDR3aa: CASSLSAGRSTDTQYF
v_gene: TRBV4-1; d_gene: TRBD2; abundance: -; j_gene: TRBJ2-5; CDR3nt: TGCGCCAGCAGCCGATGGACTAGCGGCCAAGAGACCCAGTACTTC; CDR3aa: CASSRWTSGQETQYF
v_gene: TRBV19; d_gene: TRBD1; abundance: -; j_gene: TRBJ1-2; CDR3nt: TGTGCCAGTAATACAGGGGGCGGCTATGGCTACACCTTC; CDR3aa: CASNTGGGYGYTF
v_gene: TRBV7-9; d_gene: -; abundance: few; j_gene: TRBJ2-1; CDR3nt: TGTGCCAGCAGCTCGCGCCGCGGTTCCTACAATGAGCAGTTCTTC; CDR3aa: CASSSRRGSYNEQFF
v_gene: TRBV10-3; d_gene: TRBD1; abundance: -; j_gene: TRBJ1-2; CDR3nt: TGTGCCATCAGTGATGGGACAGAGACGAACTATGGCTACACCTTC; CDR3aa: CAISDGTETNYGYTF
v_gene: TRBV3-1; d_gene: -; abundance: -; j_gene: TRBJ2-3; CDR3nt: TGTGCCAGCAGCCCTCCTCTCACAGATAGGCAGTATTTT; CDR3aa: CASSPPLTDRQYF
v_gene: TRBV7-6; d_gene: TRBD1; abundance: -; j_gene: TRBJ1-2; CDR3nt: TGTGCCAGCAGCTTCTCGAGACAGGGATCGTCTGGCTACACCTTC; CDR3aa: CASSFSRQGSSGYTF
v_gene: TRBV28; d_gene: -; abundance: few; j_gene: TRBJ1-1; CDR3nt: TGTGCCAGCAGTCCAGACCCGGGGGGGGGAGCTTTCTTT; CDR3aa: CASSPDPGGGAFF
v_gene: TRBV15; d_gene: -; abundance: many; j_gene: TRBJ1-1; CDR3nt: TGTGCCACCAGCCTCCGGGCGGACAACACTGAAGCTTTCTTT; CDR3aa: CATSLRADNTEAFF
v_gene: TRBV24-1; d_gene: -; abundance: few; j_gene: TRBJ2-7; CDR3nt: TGTGCCACCAGTGACCCTGGACACCAGGACCGTAGCACCTACGAGCAGTACTTC; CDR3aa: CATSDPGHQDRSTYEQYF
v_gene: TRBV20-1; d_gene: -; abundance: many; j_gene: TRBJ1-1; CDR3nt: TGCAGTGCTAGAGCCTTCCACGGGATGGACACTGAAGCTTTCTTT; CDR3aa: CSARAFHGMDTEAFF
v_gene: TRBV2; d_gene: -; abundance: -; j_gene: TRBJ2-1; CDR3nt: TGTGCCAGCGGTGAGAGAAGCTCCTACAATGAGCAGTTCTTC; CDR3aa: CASGERSSYNEQFF